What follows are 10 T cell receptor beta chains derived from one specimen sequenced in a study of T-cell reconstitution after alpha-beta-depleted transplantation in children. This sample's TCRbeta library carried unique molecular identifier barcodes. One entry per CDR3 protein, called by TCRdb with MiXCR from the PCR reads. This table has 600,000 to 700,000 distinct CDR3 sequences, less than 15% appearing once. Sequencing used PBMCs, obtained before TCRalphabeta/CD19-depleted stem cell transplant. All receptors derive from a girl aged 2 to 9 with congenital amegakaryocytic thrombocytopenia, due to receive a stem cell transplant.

CDR3 loop: CASSYGFSYEQYF. The CDR3 nucleotides read TGTGCCAGTAGTTACGGATTCTCCTACGAGCAGTACTTC. The chain carries TRBV19 and TRBJ2-7, with D uncertain. V gave up 5 bases and J gave up 0 bases, with 8 bases separating them. In germline, CDR1 is LNHDA, CDR2 SQIVND (reference sequence). The CDR3 is 13 amino acids. Combining the CDR3 with reference TRBV19 and TRBJ2-7 gives the whole variable domain DGGITQSPKYLFRKEGQNVTLSCEQNLNHDAMYWYRQDPGQGLRLIYYSQIVNDFQKGDIAEGYSVSREKKESFPLTVTSAQKNPTAFYLCASSYGFSYEQYFGPGTRLTVT.

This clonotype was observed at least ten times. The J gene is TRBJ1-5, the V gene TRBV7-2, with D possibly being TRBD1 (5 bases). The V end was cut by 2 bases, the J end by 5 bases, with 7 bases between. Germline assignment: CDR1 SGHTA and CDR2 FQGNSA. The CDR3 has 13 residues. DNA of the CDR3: TGTGCCAGCAGCTTAAGCAGGGATCAGCCCCAGCATTTT. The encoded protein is CASSLSRDQPQHF.

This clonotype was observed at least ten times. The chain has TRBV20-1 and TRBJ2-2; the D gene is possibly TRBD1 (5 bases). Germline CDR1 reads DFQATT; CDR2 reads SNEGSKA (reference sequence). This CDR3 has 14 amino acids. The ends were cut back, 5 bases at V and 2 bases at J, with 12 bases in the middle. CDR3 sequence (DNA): TGCAGTGCTCTGGGGCCTTTAAACACCGGGGAGCTGTTTTTT. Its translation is CSALGPLNTGELFF.

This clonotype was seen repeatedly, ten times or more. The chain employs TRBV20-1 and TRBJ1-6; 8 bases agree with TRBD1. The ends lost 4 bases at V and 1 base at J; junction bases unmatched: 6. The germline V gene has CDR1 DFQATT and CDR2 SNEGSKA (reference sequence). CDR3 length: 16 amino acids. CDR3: CSAIRTGQSYNSPLHF. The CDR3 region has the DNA TGCAGTGCTATTCGGACAGGGCAGTCCTATAATTCACCCCTCCACTTT.

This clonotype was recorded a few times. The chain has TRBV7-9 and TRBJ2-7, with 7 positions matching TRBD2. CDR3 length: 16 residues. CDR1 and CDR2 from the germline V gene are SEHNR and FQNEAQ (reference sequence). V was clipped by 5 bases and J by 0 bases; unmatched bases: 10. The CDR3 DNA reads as TGTGCCAGCAGCCCAGGACTAGGACCCTACTCCTACGAGCAGTACTTC. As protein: CASSPGLGPYSYEQYF.

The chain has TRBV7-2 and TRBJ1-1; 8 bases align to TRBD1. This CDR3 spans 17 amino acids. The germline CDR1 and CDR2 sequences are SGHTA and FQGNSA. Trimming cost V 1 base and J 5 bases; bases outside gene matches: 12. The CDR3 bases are TGTGCCAGCAGCTTAGTCGGGACAGGTATCGTTATAACTGAAGCTTTCTTT. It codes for CASSLVGTGIVITEAFF. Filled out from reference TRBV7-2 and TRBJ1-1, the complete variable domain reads GAGVSQSPSNKVTEKGKDVELRCDPISGHTALYWYRQSLGQGLEFLIYFQGNSAPDKSGLPSDRFSAERTGGSVSTLTIQRTQQEDSAVYLCASSLVGTGIVITEAFFGQGTRLTVV.

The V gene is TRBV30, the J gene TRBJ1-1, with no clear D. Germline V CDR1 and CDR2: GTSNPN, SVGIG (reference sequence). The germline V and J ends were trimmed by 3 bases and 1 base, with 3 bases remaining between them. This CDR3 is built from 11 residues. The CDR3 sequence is CAWSWNTEAFF. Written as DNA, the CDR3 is TGTGCCTGGAGCTGGAACACTGAAGCTTTCTTT. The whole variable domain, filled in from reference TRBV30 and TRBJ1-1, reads SQTIHQWPATLVQPVGSPLSLECTVEGTSNPNLYWYRQAAGRGLQLLFYSVGIGQISSEVPQNLSASRPQDRQFILSSKKLLLSDSGFYLCAWSWNTEAFFGQGTRLTVV.

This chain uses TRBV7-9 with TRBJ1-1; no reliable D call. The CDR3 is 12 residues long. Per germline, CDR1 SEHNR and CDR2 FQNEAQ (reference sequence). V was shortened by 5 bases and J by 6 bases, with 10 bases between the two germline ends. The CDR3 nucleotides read TGTGCCAGCAGCCCGGGGTCGGCTGAAGCTTTCTTT. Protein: CASSPGSAEAFF.

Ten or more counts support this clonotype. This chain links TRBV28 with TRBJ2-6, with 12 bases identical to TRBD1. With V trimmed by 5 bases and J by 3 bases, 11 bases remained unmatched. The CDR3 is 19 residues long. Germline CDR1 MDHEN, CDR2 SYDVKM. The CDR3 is CASSTPRDRGRDGANVLTF. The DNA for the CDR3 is TGTGCCAGCAGTACGCCCCGGGACAGGGGGCGAGATGGGGCCAACGTCCTGACTTTC.

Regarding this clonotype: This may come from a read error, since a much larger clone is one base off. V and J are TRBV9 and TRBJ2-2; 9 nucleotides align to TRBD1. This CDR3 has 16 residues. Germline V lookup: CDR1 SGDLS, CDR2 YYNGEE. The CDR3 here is CAISVAGTGSTGELFF. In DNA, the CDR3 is TGTGCCATCAGCGTAGCTGGGACAGGGAGCACCGGGGAGCTGTTTTTT. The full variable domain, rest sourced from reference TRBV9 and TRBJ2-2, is DSGVTQTPKHLITATGQRVTLRCSPRSGDLSVYWYQQSLDQGLQFLIQYYNGEERAKGNILERFSAQQFPDLHSELNLSSLELGDSALYFCAISVAGTGSTGELFFGEGSRLTVL.